Listed below are T cell receptor beta chains from one sample, sequenced in a study of blood T cell repertoires in COVID-19. Sequencing used immunoSEQ multiplex PCR; TCRdb keeps in-frame clones, though not all of them. The profile shows some 97,000 clones, around four fifths of them singletons. Sample: peripheral blood. The receptors come from a woman between 70 and 85 years old with acute or convalescent COVID-19. The CDR3 runs from the conserved cysteine through the conserved F or W. A D gene is named only where the DNA matches it firmly. Part of the rows lack a size; the others show once, few, many or a class for expanded clones.

V	D	size	J	CDR3	DNA
TRBV6-2/TRBV6-3	NA	NA	TRBJ1-5	CASSKPGGEQPQHF	TGTGCCAGCAGTAAGCCGGGGGGCGAACAGCCCCAGCATTTT
TRBV2	NA	NA	TRBJ1-1	CASRRTQEAFF	TGTGCCAGCAGAAGGACACAAGAAGCTTTCTTT
TRBV5-4	NA	NA	TRBJ1-1	CASRLQGLGTEAFF	TGTGCCAGCAGGTTACAGGGATTGGGCACTGAAGCTTTCTTT
TRBV19	TRBD1	once	TRBJ2-3	CASSRDRGADTQYF	TGTGCCAGTAGCCGGGACAGGGGCGCAGATACGCAGTATTTT
TRBV9	TRBD1	NA	TRBJ2-3	CASRPQGANTDTQYF	TGTGCCAGCAGGCCACAGGGGGCGAACACAGATACGCAGTATTTT
TRBV5-6	NA	NA	TRBJ1-2	CASSLAGNYGYTF	TGTGCCAGCAGCTTGGCAGGGAACTATGGCTACACCTTC
TRBV5-1	TRBD1	NA	TRBJ1-3	CASSSGQASGNTIYF	TGCGCCAGCAGCTCAGGACAGGCCTCTGGAAACACCATATATTTT
TRBV1	NA	NA	TRBJ2-3	CTSSQILAGGHTDTQYF	TGCACCAGCAGCCAGATTCTAGCGGGGGGTCACACAGATACGCAGTATTTT
TRBV6-2/TRBV6-3	TRBD1	NA	TRBJ1-2	CASSQPYRGGYTF	TGTGCCAGCAGTCAGCCCTACAGGGGTGGCTACACCTTC
TRBV11-2	NA	NA	TRBJ1-1	CASSLNRNTEAFF	TGTGCCAGCAGCTTAAATAGGAACACTGAAGCTTTCTTT
TRBV9	TRBD2	NA	TRBJ2-1	CASRLAGDYNEQFF	TGTGCCAGCAGATTAGCGGGGGACTACAATGAGCAGTTCTTC
TRBV30	NA	NA	TRBJ1-2	CAWSHGGAGGYTF	TGTGCCTGGAGTCACGGGGGGGCGGGCGGCTACACCTTC
TRBV7-8	NA	NA	TRBJ2-1	CASSVHQGGEQFF	TGTGCCAGCAGCGTACATCAGGGAGGTGAGCAGTTCTTC
TRBV5-6	NA	NA	TRBJ1-3	CASSLDSSGNTIYF	TGTGCCAGCAGCTTGGATAGCTCTGGAAACACCATATATTTT
TRBV21-1	NA	NA	TRBJ1-1	CARPDRGNTEAFF	TGTGCCAGACCTGACAGGGGGAACACTGAAGCTTTCTTT
TRBV9	TRBD2	NA	TRBJ2-5	CASSDRTSGGHQETQYF	TGTGCCAGCAGCGACAGGACTAGCGGGGGGCACCAAGAGACCCAGTACTTC